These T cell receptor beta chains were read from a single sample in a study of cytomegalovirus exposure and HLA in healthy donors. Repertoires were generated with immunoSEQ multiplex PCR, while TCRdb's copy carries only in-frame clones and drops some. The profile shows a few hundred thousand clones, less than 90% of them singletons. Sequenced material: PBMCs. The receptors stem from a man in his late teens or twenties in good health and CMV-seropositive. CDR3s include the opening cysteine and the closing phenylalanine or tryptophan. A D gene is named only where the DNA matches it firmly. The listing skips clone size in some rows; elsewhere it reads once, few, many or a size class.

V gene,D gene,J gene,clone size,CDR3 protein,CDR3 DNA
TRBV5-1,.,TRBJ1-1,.,CASSLDAGRWNTEAFF,TGCGCCAGCAGCTTGGACGCGGGTCGGTGGAACACTGAAGCTTTCTTT
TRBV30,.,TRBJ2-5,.,CAWSVPSAQYF,TGTGCCTGGAGTGTTCCCTCGGCCCAGTACTTC
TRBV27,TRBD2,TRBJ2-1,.,CASSTGTSVYNEQFF,TGTGCCAGCAGTACCGGGACTAGCGTATACAATGAGCAGTTCTTC
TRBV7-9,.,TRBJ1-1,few,CASGAATEAFF,TGTGCCAGCGGGGCAGCCACTGAAGCTTTCTTT
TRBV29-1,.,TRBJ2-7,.,CSVGTRPNEQYF,TGCAGCGTTGGGACCAGACCCAACGAGCAGTACTTC
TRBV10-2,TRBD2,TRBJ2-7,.,CASSRLAGHEQYF,TGCGCCAGCAGCCGACTAGCGGGACACGAGCAGTACTTC
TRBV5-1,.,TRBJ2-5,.,CASSLVQVGETQYF,TGCGCCAGCAGCTTGGTACAGGTCGGGGAGACCCAGTACTTC
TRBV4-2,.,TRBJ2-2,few,CASSQEEGNTGELFF,TGTGCCAGCAGCCAAGAAGAAGGGAACACCGGGGAGCTGTTTTTT
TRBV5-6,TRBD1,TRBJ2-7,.,CASSRDRGDEQYF,TGTGCCAGCAGTCGGGACAGGGGCGACGAGCAGTACTTC
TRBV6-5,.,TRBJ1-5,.,CASSYSASEQPQHF,TGTGCCAGCAGTTACTCGGCGAGCGAACAGCCCCAGCATTTT
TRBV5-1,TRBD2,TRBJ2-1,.,CASSPLAGGPHEQFF,TGCGCCAGCAGCCCGCTAGCGGGAGGGCCCCATGAGCAGTTCTTC
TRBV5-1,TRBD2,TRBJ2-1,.,CASSLTSGWSYNEQFF,TGCGCCAGCAGCCTGACTAGCGGGTGGTCCTACAATGAGCAGTTCTTC
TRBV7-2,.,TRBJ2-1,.,CASSLATTNFNEQFF,TGTGCCAGCAGCTTAGCGACGACAAATTTCAATGAGCAGTTCTTC
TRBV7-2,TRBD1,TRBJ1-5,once,CASSSRDRENQPQHF,TGTGCCAGCAGCTCCCGGGACAGGGAAAATCAGCCCCAGCATTTT
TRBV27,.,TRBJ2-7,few,CASSYRLAPDEQYF,TGTGCCAGCAGTTACCGCCTAGCGCCCGACGAGCAGTACTTC
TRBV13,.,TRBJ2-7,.,CASSSKAGVSSYEQYF,TGTGCCAGCAGCTCAAAAGCGGGCGTGAGCTCCTACGAGCAGTACTTC
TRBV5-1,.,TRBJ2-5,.,CASSFSLAMETQYF,TGCGCCAGCAGCTTTTCTCTAGCGATGGAGACCCAGTACTTC
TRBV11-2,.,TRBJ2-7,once,CASLGGGYEQYF,TGTGCCAGCTTAGGAGGGGGCTACGAGCAGTACTTC
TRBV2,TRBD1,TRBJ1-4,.,CASTLQGRSEKLFF,TGTGCCAGCACACTACAGGGGAGGAGTGAAAAACTGTTTTTT
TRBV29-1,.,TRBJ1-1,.,CSVAEDWNTEAFF,TGCAGCGTTGCAGAGGATTGGAACACTGAAGCTTTCTTT
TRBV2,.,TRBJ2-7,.,CASTRIYEQYF,TGTGCCAGCACCCGGATCTACGAGCAGTACTTC
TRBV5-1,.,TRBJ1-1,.,CASSLGGLAITEAFF,TGCGCCAGCAGCTTAGGGGGGCTCGCTATCACTGAAGCTTTCTTT
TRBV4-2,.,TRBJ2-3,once,CASSQDPSGADTQYF,TGTGCCAGCAGCCAAGATCCGTCAGGGGCGGATACGCAGTATTTT
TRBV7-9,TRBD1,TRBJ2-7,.,CASSFTGQGGEQYF,TGTGCCAGCAGCTTCACGGGACAGGGCGGCGAGCAGTACTTC
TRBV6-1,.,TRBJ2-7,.,CASRSGREQYF,TGTGCCAGCAGGTCAGGGCGCGAGCAGTACTTC
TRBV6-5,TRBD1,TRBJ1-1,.,CASSPGEGGSTEAFF,TGTGCCAGCAGCCCCGGTGAAGGGGGCTCAACTGAAGCTTTCTTT
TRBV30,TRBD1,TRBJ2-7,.,CAWSGRLGQGVIYEQYF,TGTGCCTGGAGTGGACGGTTGGGACAGGGAGTAATCTACGAGCAGTACTTC
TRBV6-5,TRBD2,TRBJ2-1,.,CASKIRDYDNEQFF,TGTGCCAGCAAAATCCGGGACTACGACAATGAGCAGTTCTTC
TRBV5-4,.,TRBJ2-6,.,CASSLDRPGANVLTF,TGTGCCAGCAGCTTAGACAGGCCTGGGGCCAACGTCCTGACTTTC
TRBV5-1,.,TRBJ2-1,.,CASSLYRQAGYNEQFF,TGCGCCAGCAGCTTGTATCGGCAGGCGGGCTACAATGAGCAGTTCTTC
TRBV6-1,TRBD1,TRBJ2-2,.,CASRPTGVTGELFF,TGTGCCAGCAGACCTACAGGGGTCACCGGGGAGCTGTTTTTT
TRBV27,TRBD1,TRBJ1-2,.,CASLTTGEGGYTF,TGTGCCAGCCTTACGACAGGGGAGGGTGGCTACACCTTC
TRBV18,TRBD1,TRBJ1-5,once,CASSWDSLNQPQHF,TGTGCCAGCTCCTGGGACAGCCTCAATCAGCCCCAGCATTTT
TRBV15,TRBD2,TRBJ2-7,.,CATSRRLAGDEQYF,TGTGCCACCAGCAGGAGGCTAGCGGGAGACGAGCAGTACTTC
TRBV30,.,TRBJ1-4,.,CAWSVSNEKLFF,TGTGCCTGGAGTGTTTCCAATGAAAAACTGTTTTTT
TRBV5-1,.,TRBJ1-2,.,CASRASNYGYTF,TGCGCCAGCAGAGCTTCTAACTATGGCTACACCTTC
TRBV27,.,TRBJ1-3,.,CASSRGLGENTIYF,TGTGCCAGCAGTCGTGGACTTGGAGAAAACACCATATATTTT
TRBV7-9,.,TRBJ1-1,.,CASRPRRRNTEAFF,TGTGCCAGCAGGCCCCGAAGGCGGAACACTGAAGCTTTCTTT
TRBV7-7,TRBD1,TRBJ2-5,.,CASSYDREETQYF,TGTGCCAGCAGCTACGACAGGGAGGAGACCCAGTACTTC
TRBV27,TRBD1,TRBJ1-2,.,CASSRTGESAYGYTF,TGTGCCAGCAGCCGGACAGGGGAGAGCGCCTATGGCTACACCTTC
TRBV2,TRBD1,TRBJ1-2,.,CASSDILTGANYGYTF,TGTGCCAGCAGCGACATCTTGACAGGGGCGAACTATGGCTACACCTTC
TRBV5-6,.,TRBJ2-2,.,CASSGPFGGELFF,TGTGCCAGCAGCGGTCCCTTTGGCGGGGAGCTGTTTTTT
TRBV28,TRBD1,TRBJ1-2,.,CASSLGQADYGYTF,TGTGCCAGCAGTTTGGGACAGGCCGACTATGGCTACACCTTC
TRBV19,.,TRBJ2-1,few,CASSEAPNEQFF,TGTGCCAGTAGTGAGGCCCCGAATGAGCAGTTCTTC
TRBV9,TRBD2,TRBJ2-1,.,CASSVGTGLAYNEQFF,TGTGCCAGCAGCGTAGGTACGGGACTAGCCTACAATGAGCAGTTCTTC